Listed here are 6 T cell receptor beta chains from one sample, sequenced in a study of blood T cell repertoires in COVID-19 (dated by TCRdb to about 2020). Libraries were made using the immunoSEQ multiplex PCR assay. TCRdb limited this immuneACCESS table to in-frame rearrangements with V and J called. A share of clones is missing; checked studies link under half to unresolved V genes, and the rest is unexplained. In this sample the table shows around 130,000 clones, about 76% of which occur a single time. The top ten hold around 20% of the sample. Sequencing was done on a sample of peripheral blood. These receptors all come from a man older than 75 with acute or convalescent COVID-19.

The rearrangement links TRBV11-2 to TRBJ1-2, with no clear D. Germline CDR1 and CDR2: SGHAT and FQNNGV. The length of the CDR3 is 14 residues. The V gene lost 3 bases and the J gene lost 4 bases, with 12 bases spanning the gap. CDR3 in DNA: TGTGCCAGCAGCTTTTCCCCCGAGGGCTATGGCTACACCTTC. Translated: CASSFSPEGYGYTF. Drawing the rest from reference TRBV11-2 and TRBJ1-2, the complete variable domain is EAGVAQSPRYKIIEKRQSVAFWCNPISGHATLYWYQQILGQGPKLLIQFQNNGVVDDSQLPKDRFSAERLKGVDSTLKIQPAKLEDSAVYLCASSFSPEGYGYTFGSGTRLTVV.

V and J are TRBV6-9 and TRBJ2-7, with D perhaps TRBD2 (5 bases). The CDR3 length is 14 residues. Trimming took off 4 bases at V and 0 bases at J, with 10 bases between the two ends. The germline V gene encodes CDR1 MNHGY and CDR2 SVAAGI. This CDR3 reads CASSCRRCSYEQYF. The CDR3, as DNA: TGTGCCAGCAGTTGTCGGAGGTGCTCCTACGAGCAGTACTTC.

This chain connects TRBV5-5 to TRBJ1-5, with TRBD1 matching over 7 bases. Germline-derived CDR1 and CDR2 are SGHKS and YYEKEE (reference sequence). V trimming: 2 bases; J trimming: 1 base; junction bases outside the gene matches: 3. The CDR3 consists of 15 residues. In DNA form, the CDR3 reads TGTGCCAGCAGCTTTGGGGACAGCAGCAATCAGCCCCAGCATTTT. This translates into CASSFGDSSNQPQHF.

This chain's CDR3 is CASSQGYTGELFF. The CDR3 DNA follows: TGTGCCAGCAGTCAGGGGTACACCGGGGAGCTGTTTTTT. V is TRBV6-5 and J is TRBJ2-2; D possibly corresponds to TRBD1 (6 bases). Trimming removed 5 bases from V and 3 bases from J, with 7 bases in between. CDR3 size: 13 residues. From germline, CDR1 is MNHEY and CDR2 SVGAGI.

The rearrangement uses TRBV28 and TRBJ1-5, with D possibly being TRBD1 (5 bases). V dropped 9 bases and J dropped 2 bases, with 8 bases sitting between them. Germline lookup yields CDR1 MDHEN and CDR2 SYDVKM. The CDR3 contains 12 residues. DNA of the CDR3: TGTGCCAGTGAGACAGGCAATCAGCCCCAGCATTTT. Its protein is CASETGNQPQHF.

The chain is built from TRBV5-5 and TRBJ2-7, with no clear D. Looked up from germline, CDR1 is SGHKS and CDR2 is YYEKEE (reference sequence). The V end was cut by 0 bases, the J end by 3 bases, with 13 bases between. The CDR3 spans 15 residues. CDR3 region: CASSLEWQTNYEQYF. The CDR3 DNA is TGTGCCAGCAGCTTGGAGTGGCAGACAAACTACGAGCAGTACTTC.